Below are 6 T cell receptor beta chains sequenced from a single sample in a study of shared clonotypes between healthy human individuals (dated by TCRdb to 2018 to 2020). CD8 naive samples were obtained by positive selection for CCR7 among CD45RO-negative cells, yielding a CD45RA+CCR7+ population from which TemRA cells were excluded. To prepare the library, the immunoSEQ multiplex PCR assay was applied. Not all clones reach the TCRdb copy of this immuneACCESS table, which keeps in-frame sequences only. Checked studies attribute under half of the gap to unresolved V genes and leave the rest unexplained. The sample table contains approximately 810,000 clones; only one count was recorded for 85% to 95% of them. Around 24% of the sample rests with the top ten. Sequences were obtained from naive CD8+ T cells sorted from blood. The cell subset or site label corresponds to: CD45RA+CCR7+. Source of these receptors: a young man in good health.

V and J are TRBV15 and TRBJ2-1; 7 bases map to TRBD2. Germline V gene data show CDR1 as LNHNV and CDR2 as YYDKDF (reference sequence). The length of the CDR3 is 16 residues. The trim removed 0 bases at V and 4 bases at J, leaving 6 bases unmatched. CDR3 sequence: CATSRDHGGSYNEQFF. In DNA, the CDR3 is TGTGCCACCAGCAGAGATCATGGCGGGAGTTACAATGAGCAGTTCTTC.

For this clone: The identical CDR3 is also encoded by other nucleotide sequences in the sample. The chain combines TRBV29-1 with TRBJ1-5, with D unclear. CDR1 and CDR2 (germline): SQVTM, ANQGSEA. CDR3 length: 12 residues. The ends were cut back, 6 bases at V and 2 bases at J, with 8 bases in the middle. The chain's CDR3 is CSVSDGNQPQHF. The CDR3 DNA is TGCAGCGTGTCGGACGGCAATCAGCCCCAGCATTTT.

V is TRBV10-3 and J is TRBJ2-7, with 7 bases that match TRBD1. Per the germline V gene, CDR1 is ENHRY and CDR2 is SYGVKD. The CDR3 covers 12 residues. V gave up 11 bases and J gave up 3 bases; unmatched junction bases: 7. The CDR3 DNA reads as TGTGCCTCGGCAGGGGGACACTACGAGCAGTACTTC. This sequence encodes CASAGGHYEQYF.

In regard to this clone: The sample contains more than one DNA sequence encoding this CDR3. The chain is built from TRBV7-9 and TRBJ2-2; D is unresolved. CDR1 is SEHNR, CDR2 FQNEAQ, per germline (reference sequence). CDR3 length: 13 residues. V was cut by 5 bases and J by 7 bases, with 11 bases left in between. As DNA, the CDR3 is TGTGCCAGCAGCCTAGGGCGGAGCGGGGAGCTGTTTTTT. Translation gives CASSLGRSGELFF.

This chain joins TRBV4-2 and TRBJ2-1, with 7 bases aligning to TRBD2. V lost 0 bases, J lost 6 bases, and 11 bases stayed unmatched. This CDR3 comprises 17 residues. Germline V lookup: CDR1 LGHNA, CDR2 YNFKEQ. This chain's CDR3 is CASSQDLGREKINEQFF. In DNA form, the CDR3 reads TGTGCCAGCAGCCAAGATCTGGGGCGGGAGAAAATCAATGAGCAGTTCTTC.

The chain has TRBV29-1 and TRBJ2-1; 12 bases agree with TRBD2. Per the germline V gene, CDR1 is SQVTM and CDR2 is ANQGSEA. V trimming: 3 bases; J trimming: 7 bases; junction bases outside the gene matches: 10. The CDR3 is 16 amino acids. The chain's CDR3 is CSVDGSSGGGINEQFF. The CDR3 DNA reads TGCAGCGTTGATGGATCTAGCGGGGGGGGCATTAATGAGCAGTTCTTC.